The clone carrying this T cell receptor (beta chain) was found a few times. Antigen: not known. One entry per CDR3 protein, called by TCRdb with MiXCR from the PCR reads. Of under 85,000 distinct CDR3 sequences listed, around a sixth were seen once; the top ten hold roughly 1.5%. The sample comes from a study of molecular identifiers for immune sequencing clone quantification. General observations from the study: A shared barcode on identical TCR molecules could lead to underestimated sizes for highly expanded clones. For effector cells, clones above 20 RNA copies held over 99% of molecules; for naive cells, under 1%. Investigators reportedly could detect spiked Jurkat TCR RNA from one cell among 950,000 or so naive cells.

The germline V gene has CDR1 SGHDT and CDR2 YYEEEE. This CDR3 comprises 14 residues. V was pared by 1 base and J by 7 bases, with 5 bases of the junction left unmatched. Sequencing was carried out using naive CD8+ T cells from blood, with Jurkat cell RNA spiked in. Subset in this sample: FACS-sorted CD8+CD4-CCR7+CD45RA+ naive T cells. V gene TRBV5-6 combines with J gene TRBJ2-7, with 10 bases lining up with TRBD2. The TCR originated in a human donor in good health. Some libraries in this study had Jurkat cell RNA spiked in. The CDR3 nucleotides are TGTGCCAGCAGCTTGCTAGCGGGAGTAAGGGAGCAGTACTTC. Amino acids: CASSLLAGVREQYF.